The source of this TCR beta chain is a study of neurological immune-mediated disorders. MiXCR, run by TCRdb on the 5' RACE reads, gives a single entry per CDR3 protein. Of approximately 130,000 distinct CDR3 sequences in the sample, about 3.4% were seen once. This clonotype has a count of ten or more. The CDR3 consists of 14 residues. The ends lost 9 bases at V and 4 bases at J; junction bases unmatched: 9. Looked up from germline, CDR1 is ENHRY and CDR2 is SYGVKD. The V and J genes are TRBV10-3 and TRBJ1-3; TRBD1 matches at 7 bases. The receptor was derived from a woman in her 30s with multiple sclerosis. Sequences were obtained from PBMCs. CDR3 coding DNA: TGTGCCATGGAGGACAGGAATAACGGAAACACCATATATTTT. This sequence encodes CAMEDRNNGNTIYF.